The 29 T cell receptor beta chains presented below share a single source sample, sequenced in a study of T cells after yellow fever vaccination. TCRdb re-analysed the 5' RACE reads in MiXCR, keeping a single row per CDR3 protein. The data hold almost 600,000 distinct CDR3 sequences, with around an eighth observed a single time. The sequenced sample was PBMCs, obtained on the day of the yellow fever booster vaccination. All receptors come from a man aged 30 to 45 who received the YFV17D yellow fever vaccine.

This clonotype was counted between two and nine times. V gene TRBV3-1 combines with J gene TRBJ1-4; TRBD1 agrees at 7 bases. Trimming took 3 bases from V and 15 from J; bases not matched to a gene: 7. Germline V lookup: CDR1 LGHDT, CDR2 YNNKEL (reference sequence). The CDR3 consists of 12 residues. CDR3 protein: CASSQQTGYLFF. CDR3 bases: TGTGCCAGCAGCCAGCAGACAGGGTATTTGTTTTTT.

The chain recombines TRBV7-8 with TRBJ2-7, with TRBD2 identical over 13 bases. The V segment lost 1 base and the J segment 4 bases; nucleotides outside the gene matches: 7. The CDR3 covers 17 residues. Germline values: CDR1 SGHVS, CDR2 FQNEAQ. CDR3 protein: CASSLGGLAGLNYEQYF. Written as DNA, the CDR3 is TGTGCCAGCAGCTTAGGGGGACTAGCGGGACTAAATTACGAGCAGTACTTC. The full variable domain, completed using reference TRBV7-8 and TRBJ2-7, is GAGVSQSPRYKVAKRGQDVALRCDPISGHVSLFWYQQALGQGPEFLTYFQNEAQLDKSGLPSDRFFAERPEGSVSTLKIQRTQQEDSAVYLCASSLGGLAGLNYEQYFGPGTRLTVT.

The chain joins TRBV6-5 to TRBJ2-1; 7 nucleotides match TRBD1. This CDR3 is built from 17 residues. The J segment lost 6 bases and the V segment lost 4 bases, leaving 15 bases of the junction unmatched. In germline, CDR1 is MNHEY, CDR2 SVGAGI. CDR3 coding DNA: TGTGCCAGCAGTTTATGGGTTCGGGACAGAAACTCCAATGAGCAGTTCTTC. Translation: CASSLWVRDRNSNEQFF.

This clonotype appeared a few times. The rearrangement uses TRBV7-9 and TRBJ2-7; unclear D gene. The V gene's germline CDR1 is SEHNR and CDR2 FQNEAQ (reference sequence). The CDR3 contains 14 residues. Trimming took off 6 bases at V and 4 bases at J, with 16 bases between the two ends. The CDR3 loop is CASSSDLIPYEQYF. The CDR3 bases are TGTGCCAGCAGTTCTGACTTAATTCCTTACGAGCAGTACTTC.

This clonotype was observed a handful of times. The chain has TRBV12-3 or TRBV12-4 and TRBJ2-5; D is perhaps TRBD2 (6 bases). The CDR3 sequence is 18 residues long. V gave up 2 bases and J gave up 3 bases, with 22 bases separating them. The CDR3 region has the DNA TGTGCCAGCAGTTTACGGACCCAAATCGGACTACCGAAAGAGACCCAGTACTTC. Translated, it gives CASSLRTQIGLPKETQYF.

This clonotype was counted only a few times. This chain uses TRBV28 with TRBJ2-7; D is unclear. Germline V gene sequence: CDR1 MDHEN, CDR2 SYDVKM. This CDR3 has 13 amino acids. Trimming took off 8 bases at V and 5 bases at J, with 16 bases between the two ends. The CDR3 region is CASSQPPGNEQYF. In nucleotides, the CDR3 is TGTGCCAGCTCCCAACCACCCGGTAACGAGCAGTACTTC.

This clonotype was seen a handful of times. The chain is built from TRBV29-1 and TRBJ1-4; the match to TRBD1 covers 8 bases. With V trimmed by 6 bases and J by 7 bases, 4 bases remained unmatched. Looked up from germline, CDR1 is SQVTM and CDR2 is ANQGSEA. The CDR3 is made up of 12 amino acids. The CDR3 sequence: CSVVDRVEKLFF. CDR3 bases: TGCAGCGTGGTGGACAGGGTTGAAAAACTGTTTTTT.

The rearrangement joins TRBV11-2 to TRBJ2-2; a possible D gene is TRBD2 (6 bases). This CDR3 comprises 14 residues. Trimming left V 4 bases short and J 1 base short, with 7 bases between. From germline, CDR1 is SGHAT and CDR2 FQNNGV. DNA for the CDR3: TGTGCCAGCAGCTGGGGAGGGAACACCGGGGAGCTGTTTTTT. Translated, it gives CASSWGGNTGELFF.

The rearrangement joins TRBV5-5 to TRBJ2-7, with D perhaps TRBD2 (5 bases). V was clipped by 7 bases and J by 2 bases, with 19 bases between them. In germline, CDR1 is SGHKS, CDR2 YYEKEE (reference sequence). This CDR3 comprises 15 residues. The CDR3 spells CASGLGLDSTYEQYF. The DNA for the CDR3 is TGTGCCAGCGGACTTGGACTCGATTCTACCTACGAGCAGTACTTC.

This clonotype was observed a few times. This chain connects TRBV11-2 to TRBJ2-1; D perhaps matches TRBD1 (6 bases). V lost 6 bases to trimming and J lost 12 bases, with 15 bases between them. The CDR3 length is 12 residues. Germline loops: CDR1 SGHAT, CDR2 FQNNGV. The CDR3 DNA follows: TGTGCCAGCAGAAAACAGGGCCTTGGGCAGTTCTTC. This gives the protein CASRKQGLGQFF.

This chain links TRBV29-1 with TRBJ2-1, with 7 bases matching TRBD1. The germline CDR1 and CDR2 sequences are SQVTM and ANQGSEA. The CDR3 consists of 12 residues. The CDR3 loop reads CTTTGARGEQFF. The CDR3 nucleotides read TGCACCACAACTGGGGCCAGGGGGGAGCAGTTCTTC.

V usage is TRBV15 and J usage is TRBJ2-3, with 7 bases identical to TRBD2. Germline trimming cut 8 bases from V and 4 bases from J; bases unmatched to any gene: 12. CDR1 and CDR2 (germline): LNHNV, YYDKDF (reference sequence). The CDR3 covers 15 residues. The CDR3 loop reads CATSLAGDPADTQYF. The CDR3 nucleotides are TGTGCCACCTCACTTGCGGGAGACCCGGCAGATACGCAGTATTTT. Using reference TRBV15 and TRBJ2-3 for the parts outside the CDR3, the full variable domain is DAMVIQNPRYQVTQFGKPVTLSCSQTLNHNVMYWYQQKSSQAPKLLFHYYDKDFNNEADTPDNFQSRRPNTSFCFLDIRSPGLGDTAMYLCATSLAGDPADTQYFGPGTRLTVL.

This clonotype was seen a few times. The genes are TRBV19 and TRBJ2-7, with D perhaps assigned TRBD1 or TRBD2 (5 bases each). The CDR3 is 12 residues long. V was shortened by 9 bases and J by 2 bases, with 11 bases between the two germline ends. Per the germline V gene, CDR1 is LNHDA and CDR2 is SQIVND (reference sequence). CDR3: CASVGRTYEQYF. The CDR3, as DNA: TGTGCCAGCGTGGGACGGACCTACGAGCAGTACTTC. Full variable domain (missing parts from reference TRBV19 and TRBJ2-7): DGGITQSPKYLFRKEGQNVTLSCEQNLNHDAMYWYRQDPGQGLRLIYYSQIVNDFQKGDIAEGYSVSREKKESFPLTVTSAQKNPTAFYLCASVGRTYEQYFGPGTRLTVT.

This clonotype was seen a few times. CDR3 protein: CASSPEGDQPQHF. CDR3 nucleotide sequence: TGTGCCAGCAGTCCCGAAGGGGATCAGCCCCAGCATTTT. This sequence joins TRBV6-1 and TRBJ1-5, with TRBD1 as a possible D gene (5 bases). Germline CDR1 and CDR2: MNHNS and SASEGT. CDR3 length: 13 amino acids. The ends were cut back, 5 bases at V and 5 bases at J, with 10 bases in the middle.

The chain has TRBV7-2 and TRBJ2-1; D is unresolved. V was clipped by 7 bases and J by 0 bases, with 10 bases between them. The V gene's germline CDR1 is SGHTA and CDR2 FQGNSA. The CDR3 has 14 amino acids. CDR3 loop: CASTGLVSYNEQFF. Written as DNA, the CDR3 is TGTGCCAGCACCGGGCTTGTCTCCTACAATGAGCAGTTCTTC.

This sequence joins TRBV10-3 and TRBJ2-5, with 8 positions matching TRBD2. V gave up 3 bases and J gave up 4 bases; unmatched junction bases: 7. This CDR3 has 15 residues. CDR1 and CDR2 (germline): ENHRY, SYGVKD. For the CDR3, the DNA is TGTGCCATCAGTGACGCCAAACGGGAGGGAGAGACCCAGTACTTC. Residues: CAISDAKREGETQYF.

The sample holds a few counts of this clonotype. The chain links TRBV4-3 to TRBJ2-2; 7 nucleotides line up with TRBD2. This CDR3 is built from 16 residues. The trim removed 2 bases at V and 4 bases at J, leaving 7 bases unmatched. In germline, CDR1 is LGHNA, CDR2 YSLEER. Here the CDR3 DNA reads TGCGCCAGCAGCCAACGGACTAGTCAGAGCACCGGGGAGCTGTTTTTT. This encodes CASSQRTSQSTGELFF.

This clonotype was counted only a few times. V usage is TRBV30 and J usage is TRBJ1-1; TRBD1 is a possible D gene (5 bases). This CDR3 is built from 14 residues. CDR1 and CDR2 (germline): GTSNPN, SVGIG (reference sequence). V was shortened by 2 bases and J by 0 bases, with 10 bases between the two germline ends. The DNA for the CDR3 is TGTGCCTGGAGTAACCTCAGGGTGAACACTGAAGCTTTCTTT. It is translated as CAWSNLRVNTEAFF.

This clonotype was detected only a few times. The chain links TRBV10-3 to TRBJ2-3; D may be TRBD1 (6 bases). Trimming left V 6 bases short and J 4 bases short, with 8 bases between. CDR3 length: 12 residues. Germline assignment: CDR1 ENHRY and CDR2 SYGVKD. The CDR3 DNA reads as TGTGCCATCAGAACAGGGTCAGATACGCAGTATTTT. This sequence encodes CAIRTGSDTQYF.

The V gene is TRBV5-4, the J gene TRBJ2-1; perhaps D is TRBD1 or TRBD2 (5 bases each). V gave up 5 bases and J gave up 9 bases, with 21 bases separating them. CDR1 SGHNT and CDR2 YYREEE come from the germline V gene (reference sequence). The length of the CDR3 is 15 residues. In nucleotides, the CDR3 is TGTGCCAGCAGATCCTGGGACGCTATGATAGGTGAGCAGTTCTTC. This encodes CASRSWDAMIGEQFF.

This chain links TRBV29-1 with TRBJ2-7, with D perhaps TRBD1 or TRBD2 (5 bases each). Trimming shortened V by 6 bases and J by 0 bases, and 9 bases separated the two germline ends. In germline, CDR1 is SQVTM, CDR2 ANQGSEA. This CDR3 has 12 amino acids. CDR3 loop: CSVRDHSYEQYF. DNA of the CDR3: TGCAGCGTCCGGGACCACTCCTACGAGCAGTACTTC.

This clonotype was observed many times. This chain joins TRBV5-1 and TRBJ2-4, with 7 bases matching TRBD2. The V segment lost 2 bases and the J segment 1 base; nucleotides outside the gene matches: 0. CDR3 length equals 14 residues. Germline V gives CDR1 SGHRS, CDR2 YFSETQ. The CDR3 nucleotides are TGCGCCAGCAGCTTAGCGGGGGCCAAAAACATTCAGTACTTC. Translation gives CASSLAGAKNIQYF.

This clonotype was detected a few times. The chain couples TRBV2 to TRBJ2-3; D is unresolved. The CDR3 is made up of 15 amino acids. The V end was cut by 3 bases, the J end by 2 bases, with 12 bases between. CDR1 is SNHLY and CDR2 is FYNNEI in the germline V gene. The CDR3 nucleotides read TGTGCCAGCAGTGATTGGCGGCTGGACACAGATACGCAGTATTTT. It is translated as CASSDWRLDTDTQYF.

This clonotype was seen only a few times. This rearrangement joins TRBV9 to TRBJ1-2; D is uncertain. The V gene's germline CDR1 is SGDLS and CDR2 YYNGEE. The V and J ends lost 0 bases and 6 bases respectively, with 24 bases between them. CDR3 size: 18 residues. In DNA form, the CDR3 reads TGTGCCAGCAGCGTAGGATTAATGATGGACGGACCGAGGAATGGCTACACCTTC. It is translated as CASSVGLMMDGPRNGYTF.

The gene calls are TRBV6-2 or TRBV6-3 and TRBJ2-1, with D hard to call. Trimming removed 8 bases at V and 4 bases at J, with 12 bases between. The CDR3 sequence is 13 residues long. Germline loops: CDR1 MNHEY, CDR2 SVGEGT. This CDR3 reads CASGNSVYNEQFF. CDR3 coding DNA: TGTGCCAGCGGGAACTCAGTATACAATGAGCAGTTCTTC.

This chain uses TRBV18 with TRBJ2-3; D perhaps matches TRBD2 (5 bases). CDR1 KGHSH and CDR2 LQKENI come from the germline V gene. The CDR3 runs to 13 residues. Trimming pared 6 bases from V and 2 bases from J, leaving 9 bases between. The CDR3 spells CASSRVLTDTQYF. CDR3 sequence (DNA): TGTGCCAGCTCGAGGGTTCTCACAGATACGCAGTATTTT.

V usage is TRBV19 and J usage is TRBJ2-1; D gene uncertain. The length of the CDR3 is 12 residues. CDR1 and CDR2 (germline): LNHDA, SQIVND (reference sequence). V dropped 1 base and J dropped 8 bases, with 6 bases sitting between them. The CDR3 bases are TGTGCCAGTAGTATAGCCTCCTATGAGCAGTTCTTC. Amino acid sequence: CASSIASYEQFF.

This clonotype was observed a single time. This chain joins TRBV19 and TRBJ2-1; 7 bases agree with TRBD2. From germline, CDR1 is LNHDA and CDR2 SQIVND (reference sequence). Trimming at V came to 7 bases and at J to 4 bases, leaving 7 bases not matched to a gene. The CDR3 sequence is 14 residues long. CDR3 nucleotide sequence: TGTGCCAGTACCTCTAGCGGACGATACAATGAGCAGTTCTTC. This codes for CASTSSGRYNEQFF.

The genes are TRBV6-1 and TRBJ1-2, with TRBD1 as a possible D gene (5 bases). This CDR3 comprises 13 residues. V dropped 10 bases and J dropped 4 bases, with 16 bases sitting between them. Looked up from germline, CDR1 is MNHNS and CDR2 is SASEGT. The CDR3 nucleotides read TGTGCCATCAGGGCCACTAGCCCCTATGGCTACACCTTC. The encoded protein is CAIRATSPYGYTF.